A selection of T cell receptor beta chains follows, all from one sample in a study of blood T cell repertoires in COVID-19. Profiled with immunoSEQ multiplex PCR; TCRdb holds only in-frame clones, not every one. The data contain about 190,000 clones, around four fifths of them singletons. The sample taken for sequencing was peripheral blood. The receptors here all came from a woman aged 25 to 39 with acute or convalescent COVID-19. Both conserved end residues are part of each CDR3. The D gene is left open where the match is weak. Clone size is not always given. Where it is, it says once, few, many or a class for expanded clones.

j_call clone_size v_call d_call cdr3_aa cdr3_nt
TRBJ2-1 once TRBV19 . CASSGMGLNEQFF TGTGCCAGTAGTGGTATGGGACTCAATGAGCAGTTCTTC
TRBJ2-4 . TRBV28 . CASSSSAGAKNIQYF TGTGCCAGCAGTTCCTCAGCGGGAGCCAAAAACATTCAGTACTTC
TRBJ2-1 . TRBV18 . CASSLRAEQFF TGTGCCAGCTCACTCAGGGCCGAGCAGTTCTTC
TRBJ2-1 . TRBV7-9 . CASSLGPRGGVMGNEQFF TGTGCCAGCAGCTTAGGCCCCAGGGGAGGGGTGATGGGAAATGAGCAGTTCTTC
TRBJ1-3 . TRBV6-2/TRBV6-3 . CASSLSSGNTIYF TGTGCCAGCAGTCTGAGCTCTGGAAACACCATATATTTT
TRBJ2-1 . TRBV13 TRBD2 CASSLGAGVSYNEQFF TGTGCCAGCAGCTTAGGCGCGGGGGTCTCCTACAATGAGCAGTTCTTC
TRBJ2-5 . TRBV2 TRBD2 CASSEQTSGRETQYF TGTGCCAGCAGTGAACAGACTAGCGGGAGAGAGACCCAGTACTTC
TRBJ1-5 . TRBV28 . CASSLLGRVSQPQHF TGTGCCAGCAGTTTACTGGGCAGGGTTAGTCAGCCCCAGCATTTT
TRBJ1-1 . TRBV5-1 TRBD1 CASSYDRAMNTEAFF TGCGCCAGCAGTTACGACAGGGCTATGAACACTGAAGCTTTCTTT
TRBJ1-2 once TRBV6-4 TRBD1 CASGDGTGSNGYTF TGTGCCAGCGGAGACGGGACAGGGTCTAACGGCTACACCTTC
TRBJ2-1 . TRBV5-1 . CASSLDLAREQFF TGCGCCAGCAGCTTGGATCTAGCCCGAGAGCAGTTCTTC
TRBJ1-4 once TRBV4-1 . CASSQYNRANEKLFF TGCGCCAGCAGCCAATACAACAGGGCTAATGAAAAACTGTTTTTT
TRBJ1-2 . TRBV4-1 . CASSSNLRRGAIGYTF TGCGCCAGCAGTTCCAACCTACGGCGGGGGGCAATCGGCTACACCTTC
TRBJ1-1 . TRBV28 . CATISGQSEAFF TGTGCCACCATATCCGGACAGAGTGAAGCTTTCTTT
TRBJ2-1 few TRBV29-1 TRBD1 CSVKGQVNEQFF TGCAGCGTTAAGGGACAGGTCAATGAGCAGTTCTTC
TRBJ1-4 . TRBV19 TRBD1 CASTDRGTNEKLFF TGTGCCAGTACAGACAGGGGAACTAATGAAAAACTGTTTTTT
TRBJ2-1 . TRBV2 TRBD2 CASSGTSGRLNEQFF TGTGCCAGCAGTGGGACTAGCGGGAGACTAAATGAGCAGTTCTTC
TRBJ1-3 . TRBV3-1/TRBV3-2 . CASSQVVYGSTIYF TGTGCCAGCAGCCAAGTCGTCTACGGGAGCACCATATATTTT
TRBJ1-6 . TRBV7-9 TRBD1 CASSHRDRDSPLHF TGTGCCAGCAGCCACCGGGACAGAGATTCACCCCTCCACTTT
TRBJ2-1 . TRBV15 TRBD2 CATSRRLAGVKNEQFF TGTGCCACCAGCAGACGGCTAGCGGGAGTCAAGAATGAGCAGTTCTTC
TRBJ1-5 . TRBV5-6 . CASSTYAGSNQPQHF TGTGCCAGCAGCACCTACGCGGGTAGCAATCAGCCCCAGCATTTT
TRBJ1-5 . TRBV15 . CATSRGSNQPQHF TGTGCCACCAGCAGAGGGAGTAATCAGCCCCAGCATTTT
TRBJ2-7 . TRBV6-5 TRBD1 CASQQGDHEQYF TGTGCCAGCCAACAGGGGGACCACGAGCAGTACTTC
TRBJ2-1 . TRBV18 . CASSRPTSSYNEQFF TGTGCCAGCTCACGTCCGACTAGCTCCTACAATGAGCAGTTCTTC
TRBJ2-3 few TRBV18 TRBD2 CASTRTSGGRGTDTQYF TGTGCCAGCACCCGGACTAGCGGGGGGCGCGGCACAGATACGCAGTATTTT
TRBJ1-1 . TRBV27 . CASSLWAQNTEAFF TGTGCCAGCAGTTTATGGGCTCAGAACACTGAAGCTTTCTTT
TRBJ2-5 . TRBV7-2 TRBD2 CASSLAGSREAQYF TGTGCCAGCAGCTTAGCGGGGTCCCGGGAGGCCCAGTACTTC
TRBJ2-2 once TRBV19 TRBD2 CAIGTDDGGDTGELFF TGTGCCATTGGTACGGACGACGGGGGGGACACCGGGGAGCTGTTTTTT
TRBJ1-1 . TRBV6-2/TRBV6-3 . CASSYIEVSTEAFF TGTGCCAGCAGTTACATAGAGGTTAGCACTGAAGCTTTCTTT
TRBJ2-2 . TRBV14 . CASSQGFDLAVNTGELFF TGTGCCAGCAGCCAAGGGTTTGATCTGGCCGTTAACACCGGGGAGCTGTTTTTT
TRBJ1-5 . TRBV19 . CASSPEVYQPQHF TGTGCCAGTAGTCCGGAGGTCTATCAGCCCCAGCATTTT
TRBJ1-6 . TRBV14 . CASSQDLGLSPLHF TGTGCCAGCAGCCAAGATTTGGGGCTATCACCCCTCCACTTT
TRBJ1-1 . TRBV7-9 TRBD1 CASSLRQGSFAEAFF TGTGCCAGCAGCTTAAGACAGGGTAGTTTCGCTGAAGCTTTCTTT
TRBJ1-2 . TRBV28 TRBD1 CASEDRAYGYTF TGTGCCAGCGAGGACAGGGCCTATGGCTACACCTTC
TRBJ1-4 . TRBV7-2 . CASSSPGVREKLFF TGTGCCAGCAGCTCACCGGGTGTGCGCGAAAAACTGTTTTTT
TRBJ1-5 . TRBV28 TRBD1 CASIRRDRGNSHQPQHF TGTGCCAGCATACGCCGGGACAGGGGGAATAGCCATCAGCCCCAGCATTTT
TRBJ1-1 few TRBV28 . CASSLLNTEAFF TGTGCCAGCAGTTTACTCAACACTGAAGCTTTCTTT